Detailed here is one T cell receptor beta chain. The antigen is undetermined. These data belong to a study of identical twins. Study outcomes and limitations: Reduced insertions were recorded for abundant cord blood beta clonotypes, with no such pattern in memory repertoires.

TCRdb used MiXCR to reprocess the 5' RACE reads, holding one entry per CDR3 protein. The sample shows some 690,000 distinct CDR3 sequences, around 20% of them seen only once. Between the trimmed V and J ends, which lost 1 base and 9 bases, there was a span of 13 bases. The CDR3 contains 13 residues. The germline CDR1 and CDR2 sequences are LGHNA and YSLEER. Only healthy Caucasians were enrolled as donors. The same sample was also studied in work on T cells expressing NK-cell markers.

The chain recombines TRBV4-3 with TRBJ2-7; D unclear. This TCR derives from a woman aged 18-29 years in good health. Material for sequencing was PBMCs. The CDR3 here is CASSQGGWGRQYF. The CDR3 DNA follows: TGCGCCAGCAGCCAAGGTGGATGGGGAAGGCAGTACTTC.